This T cell receptor beta chain appears in the sequencing data of a study of T cell responses to AZD1222 COVID-19 vaccine. Study results and limitations: Donors, mostly white British, included more females; clonal diversity was possibly underestimated. Of the AZD1222 recipients, only five to seven were seropositive at baseline. Repertoires were collected only later (after the peak T cell response had occurred).

This CDR3 has 15 residues. Germline V lookup: CDR1 SEHNR, CDR2 FQNEAQ (reference sequence). V was clipped by 0 bases and J by 6 bases, with 11 bases between them. Repertoires were generated with immunoSEQ multiplex PCR, while TCRdb's copy carries only in-frame clones and drops some. Of around 100,000 clones listed, about 80% are singletons. This clone was observed once. Its specificity is not known. The sample here was peripheral blood, taken on day 0 of AZD1222 vaccination. The chain employs TRBV7-9 and TRBJ1-4; D may be TRBD1 (6 bases). The sequence was collected from an adult in good health. In DNA form, the CDR3 reads TGTGCCAGCAGCTTAGCGGAAACAGGGCATGAAAAACTGTTTTTT. Amino acids: CASSLAETGHEKLFF.